These 31 T cell receptor beta chains share one sample of origin, sequenced in a study of identical twins. Via MiXCR, TCRdb re-called the 5' RACE reads, giving one row per CDR3 protein. The sample holds about 190,000 distinct CDR3 sequences; roughly 15% are singletons and the top ten take 40%. The sample was also linked to a second study, of T cells expressing NK-cell markers.

Sequenced material: CD8+ T cells sorted from blood. These receptors were collected from a woman under 30 in good health.

This clonotype was detected only a few times. V and J are TRBV12-5 and TRBJ2-3; TRBD2 might be the D (5 bases). This CDR3 has 14 residues. Trimming left V 4 bases short and J 4 bases short, with 12 bases between. Germline lookup yields CDR1 LGHNT and CDR2 FRNRAP. As DNA, the CDR3 is TGTGCTAGTGGTTCCCGGGATGACGCAGATACGCAGTATTTT. This sequence encodes CASGSRDDADTQYF.

The chain links TRBV12-3 or TRBV12-4 to TRBJ1-5, with 9 bases fitting TRBD1. The CDR3 is made up of 14 amino acids. The V and J ends lost 6 bases and 6 bases, in that order; junction bases with no gene match: 6. CDR3 amino acids: CASSDRGIVQPQHF. As DNA, the CDR3 is TGTGCCAGCAGCGACAGGGGGATAGTTCAGCCCCAGCATTTT.

This clonotype was counted between two and nine times. V and J are TRBV2 and TRBJ2-3; a weak D match, TRBD2 (5 bases). The CDR3 runs to 13 residues. The V end lost 5 bases, the J end lost 3 bases, and 9 bases lay between the germline ends. The germline V gene has CDR1 SNHLY and CDR2 FYNNEI. CDR3 nucleotide sequence: TGTGCCAGCAGTCGGCTAGCTACAGATACGCAGTATTTT. Its protein is CASSRLATDTQYF.

This clonotype showed up just a few times. The chain couples TRBV6-1 to TRBJ2-5; D may be TRBD1 (6 bases). With 6 bases removed from V and 2 bases from J, the gap between germline ends came to 10 bases. Germline V gene sequence: CDR1 MNHNS, CDR2 SASEGT. The CDR3 covers 13 residues. CDR3 sequence: CASSWDNQETQYF. For the CDR3, the DNA is TGTGCCAGCAGCTGGGACAATCAAGAGACCCAGTACTTC.

V and J are TRBV6-1 and TRBJ2-1, with D maybe TRBD2 (5 bases). This CDR3 is 11 amino acids long. Trimming removed 8 bases from V and 4 bases from J, with 6 bases in between. CDR1 MNHNS and CDR2 SASEGT come from the germline V gene. The CDR3 here is CASEGYNEQFF. CDR3 nucleotides: TGTGCCAGCGAGGGTTACAATGAGCAGTTCTTC.

The V and J genes are TRBV12-3 or TRBV12-4 and TRBJ2-1; 13 bases fit TRBD2. V lost 3 bases to trimming and J lost 7 bases; unmatched junction nucleotides: 6. The CDR3 is made up of 16 amino acids. CDR3 protein: CASSFTWTSGRNEQFF. CDR3 nucleotide sequence: TGTGCCAGCAGTTTCACCTGGACTAGCGGGAGAAATGAGCAGTTCTTC.

This clonotype was seen more than once but under ten times. The V call is TRBV11-2, the J call TRBJ2-1, with D tentatively TRBD2 (5 bases). CDR3 length equals 12 residues. V was pared by 8 bases and J by 7 bases, with 12 bases between. Germline V gene data show CDR1 as SGHAT and CDR2 as FQNNGV. CDR3 DNA sequence: TGTGCCAGCTCACAACGGGGAAATGAGCAGTTCTTC. Its protein product is CASSQRGNEQFF. The full variable domain, in which reference TRBV11-2 and TRBJ2-1 provide the parts outside the CDR3, is EAGVAQSPRYKIIEKRQSVAFWCNPISGHATLYWYQQILGQGPKLLIQFQNNGVVDDSQLPKDRFSAERLKGVDSTLKIQPAKLEDSAVYLCASSQRGNEQFFGPGTRLTVL.

The sample holds a few counts of this clonotype. This chain joins TRBV6-2 or TRBV6-3 and TRBJ1-1; D is uncertain. Trimming took off 3 bases at V and 2 bases at J, with 7 bases between the two ends. Germline-derived CDR1 and CDR2 are MNHEY and SVGEGT. CDR3 length: 13 amino acids. The CDR3 bases are TGTGCCAGCAGTTATTCGAAAAACACTGAAGCTTTCTTT. Translating it yields CASSYSKNTEAFF.

The V gene is TRBV20-1, the J gene TRBJ2-7; 7 nucleotides match TRBD2. Unmatched junction bases numbered 2, after V lost 0 bases and J lost 0 bases. Germline assignment: CDR1 DFQATT and CDR2 SNEGSKA (reference sequence). The CDR3 is 14 residues long. The CDR3 spells CSARERERSYEQYF. CDR3 coding DNA: TGCAGTGCTAGAGAGCGGGAGCGCTCCTACGAGCAGTACTTC.

V usage is TRBV14 and J usage is TRBJ2-5, with D possibly being TRBD1 (6 bases). This CDR3 region has 15 residues. V was trimmed by 2 bases and J by 7 bases, leaving 17 bases between them. CDR1 and CDR2 (germline): SGHDN, FVKESK. CDR3 amino acids: CASSQITGPRGTQYF. The DNA for the CDR3 is TGTGCCAGCAGCCAAATCACCGGGCCCAGGGGGACCCAGTACTTC.

This clonotype was counted ten times or more. The chain has TRBV29-1 and TRBJ2-2; perhaps TRBD1 as D (6 bases). V lost 7 bases and J 5 bases, leaving 8 bases between the germline ends. CDR3 size: 11 residues. From germline, CDR1 is SQVTM and CDR2 ANQGSEA. In nucleotides, the CDR3 is TGCAGCGCGAGGGGGACCGGGGAGCTGTTTTTT. Its protein product is CSARGTGELFF.

The rearrangement uses TRBV11-2 and TRBJ2-7; D gene ambiguous. Germline CDR1 reads SGHAT; CDR2 reads FQNNGV. This CDR3 is 15 amino acids long. V lost 0 bases, J lost 2 bases, and 11 bases lay in between. The CDR3 bases are TGTGCCAGCAGCTTAGAAGGACGGGCTACCTACGAGCAGTACTTC. It encodes CASSLEGRATYEQYF.

This CDR3 is CASSLNHRDEQFF. CDR3 coding DNA: TGTGCCAGCAGCTTGAACCACAGGGACGAGCAGTTCTTC. The chain is built from TRBV7-2 and TRBJ2-1; a weak D match, TRBD1 (6 bases). The CDR3 sequence is 13 residues long. From germline, CDR1 is SGHTA and CDR2 FQGNSA. Trimming took 3 bases from V and 10 from J, leaving 13 bases between them.

This clonotype was detected only a few times. This chain connects TRBV4-3 to TRBJ1-5, with no clear D. The CDR3 is made up of 14 amino acids. Germline lookup yields CDR1 LGHNA and CDR2 YSLEER. Trimming left V 0 bases short and J 4 bases short, with 7 bases between. The CDR3 spells CASSQEMGNQPQHF. The CDR3 nucleotides are TGCGCCAGCAGCCAAGAGATGGGAAATCAGCCCCAGCATTTT.

The chain carries TRBV7-8 and TRBJ2-1; D call uncertain. V was pared by 5 bases and J by 7 bases, with 9 bases between. The CDR3 extends over 12 amino acids. The V gene's germline CDR1 is SGHVS and CDR2 FQNEAQ. In nucleotides, the CDR3 is TGTGCCAGCAGCCCCATGGGGAATGAGCAGTTCTTC. This codes for CASSPMGNEQFF.

This clonotype was seen a few times. The chain carries TRBV9 and TRBJ2-2; D gene uncertain. Trimming removed 3 bases from V and 9 bases from J, with 3 bases in between. Germline CDR1 reads SGDLS; CDR2 reads YYNGEE. The CDR3 is 10 amino acids. CDR3: CASSGRELFF. CDR3 in DNA: TGTGCCAGCAGCGGGAGGGAGCTGTTTTTT.

This clonotype showed up just a few times. The J gene is TRBJ2-7, the V gene TRBV27; possibly TRBD2 for D (6 bases). V lost 2 bases and J lost 0, with 14 bases in between. Germline assignment: CDR1 MNHEY and CDR2 SMNVEV (reference sequence). This CDR3 spans 16 amino acids. The CDR3 DNA follows: TGTGCCAGCAGTTTAGGGGTGGCGGGGAGCTCCTACGAGCAGTACTTC. Translated: CASSLGVAGSSYEQYF.

The gene calls are TRBV6-5 and TRBJ1-2; TRBD1 is a possible D gene (5 bases). The germline gives CDR1 MNHEY, CDR2 SVGAGI. V lost 0 bases and J lost 8, with 19 bases in between. CDR3 length equals 16 residues. Here the CDR3 DNA reads TGTGCCAGCAGTTACTCGAATACAGGCGTAGGAAGCGGCTACACCTTC. Protein sequence: CASSYSNTGVGSGYTF.

This clonotype was seen a few times. The chain is built from TRBV7-9 and TRBJ1-1; D gene uncertain. The CDR3 runs 14 residues. Germline assignment: CDR1 SEHNR and CDR2 FQNEAQ (reference sequence). Trimming took 3 bases from V and 5 from J, leaving 13 bases between them. For the CDR3, the DNA is TGTGCCAGCAGCTTTTTCGGAGTTGGGACTGAAGCTTTCTTT. Its translation is CASSFFGVGTEAFF.

As DNA, the CDR3 is TGTGCCAGCAGTTGGACAGGAGGAGCCTACGAGCAGTACTTC. Amino acids: CASSWTGGAYEQYF. V gene TRBV6-2 or TRBV6-3 combines with J gene TRBJ2-7, with 7 bases fitting TRBD1. From germline, CDR1 is MNHEY and CDR2 SVGEGT. Losses at the gene ends were 4 bases for V and 2 bases for J; bases not matched to a gene: 5. CDR3 size: 14 residues.

This clonotype was seen more than once but under ten times. The genes are TRBV29-1 and TRBJ1-2; D ambiguous. The V and J ends lost 4 bases and 13 bases respectively, with 7 bases between them. This CDR3 contains 8 residues. Germline values: CDR1 SQVTM, CDR2 ANQGSEA. The CDR3 loop reads CSVVPPTF. CDR3 DNA sequence: TGCAGCGTTGTGCCCCCCACCTTC.

The J gene is TRBJ1-1, the V gene TRBV29-1; 10 bases line up with TRBD1. CDR1 is SQVTM and CDR2 is ANQGSEA in the germline V gene. This CDR3 is built from 12 residues. V shed 4 bases, J shed 6 bases, and the junction held 2 bases outside the gene matches. The CDR3 loop reads CSVVGTGAEAFF. The CDR3 bases are TGCAGCGTTGTTGGGACAGGGGCTGAAGCTTTCTTT. Filled out from reference TRBV29-1 and TRBJ1-1, the complete variable domain reads SAVISQKPSRDICQRGTSLTIQCQVDSQVTMMFWYRQQPGQSLTLIATANQGSEATYESGFVIDKFPISRPNLTFSTLTVSNMSPEDSSIYLCSVVGTGAEAFFGQGTRLTVV.

The rearrangement links TRBV11-1 to TRBJ2-7; 9 positions match TRBD1. Germline trimming cut 5 bases from V and 5 bases from J; bases unmatched to any gene: 19. Germline V gene sequence: CDR1 SGHAT, CDR2 FQDESV (reference sequence). The CDR3 consists of 18 residues. This CDR3 is CASSPTLTLGTGLDEQYF. As DNA, the CDR3 is TGTGCCAGCAGCCCAACCCTTACCCTCGGGACAGGGCTTGACGAGCAGTACTTC.

This clonotype was seen a few times. The chain links TRBV12-3 or TRBV12-4 to TRBJ2-1; D perhaps matches TRBD2 (7 bases). Trimming took 6 bases from V and 7 from J, leaving 19 bases between them. The CDR3 sequence is 15 residues long. As DNA, the CDR3 is TGTGCCAGCAGGGGGGGGCTCTTGAGGGAGAATGAGCAGTTCTTC. It is translated as CASRGGLLRENEQFF.

This chain joins TRBV20-1 and TRBJ2-5; 9 nucleotides line up with TRBD2. The CDR3 spans 14 residues. With 5 bases clipped from V and 7 bases from J, the junction kept 11 bases outside the gene matches. Germline V gene lookup returns CDR1 DFQATT and CDR2 SNEGSKA (reference sequence). CDR3 sequence reads: CSAPHSTSGGTQYF. The DNA for the CDR3 is TGCAGTGCTCCCCATTCGACTAGCGGCGGGACCCAGTACTTC.

The chain recombines TRBV7-6 with TRBJ2-5; D gene ambiguous. V lost 4 bases, J lost 5 bases, and 11 bases lay in between. CDR3 length equals 13 residues. Germline V CDR1 and CDR2: SGHVS, FNYEAQ. The CDR3 spells CASSSRVVETQYF. In DNA form, the CDR3 reads TGTGCCAGCAGCTCCCGAGTAGTTGAGACCCAGTACTTC.

This clonotype showed up just a few times. The gene calls are TRBV11-2 and TRBJ2-1, with 7 bases identical to TRBD1. Germline CDR1 reads SGHAT; CDR2 reads FQNNGV. The length of the CDR3 is 15 residues. Germline trimming cut 4 bases from V and 3 bases from J; bases unmatched to any gene: 6. CDR3 residues: CASSSWDSYYNEQFF. The CDR3 bases are TGTGCCAGCAGCTCCTGGGACAGCTACTACAATGAGCAGTTCTTC.

This clonotype was seen a few times. This rearrangement joins TRBV12-3 or TRBV12-4 to TRBJ2-1, with unresolved D. The CDR3 loop spans 14 amino acids. Trimming removed 3 bases at V and 5 bases at J, with 11 bases between. CDR3 amino acids: CASSFTLGDNEQFF. CDR3 coding DNA: TGTGCCAGCAGTTTTACCTTGGGTGACAATGAGCAGTTCTTC.

The DNA of the CDR3 is TGCAGCGTTGGGCGGCGGTACCCCTACGAGCAGTACTTC. Translating gives CSVGRRYPYEQYF. V is TRBV29-1 and J is TRBJ2-7; D gene uncertain. The CDR3 has 13 amino acids. Trimming cost V 4 bases and J 2 bases, with 12 bases left between them. Germline loops: CDR1 SQVTM, CDR2 ANQGSEA.

This clonotype was observed a few times. This sequence joins TRBV7-9 and TRBJ2-7; tentatively, D is TRBD1 (5 bases). V lost 7 bases and J lost 7, with 11 bases in between. The CDR3 extends over 11 amino acids. Germline V gene lookup returns CDR1 SEHNR and CDR2 FQNEAQ (reference sequence). The CDR3 nucleotides read TGTGCCAGCACCAGATCAGGGGAGCAGTACTTC. Translated, it gives CASTRSGEQYF.

There are a few counts of this clonotype. V and J are TRBV29-1 and TRBJ1-1, with 8 nucleotides matching TRBD1. V trimming: 6 bases; J trimming: 7 bases; junction bases outside the gene matches: 16. The CDR3 contains 15 residues. The V gene's germline CDR1 is SQVTM and CDR2 ANQGSEA. The chain's CDR3 is CSVRWGPDRGDEAFF. The CDR3 DNA reads TGCAGCGTCCGTTGGGGACCCGACAGGGGAGATGAAGCTTTCTTT.